The sequence of this T cell receptor (beta chain) was determined in a study of T cells in Graves' hyperthyroidism and ophthalmopathy. Study summary: Peripheral blood samples were taken at initial diagnosis, prior to any treatment.

Using RNA transcripts as the source, TCR beta CDR3 regions were amplified. Primed by the HTBI set, a first-round RT-PCR was run on the TCR CDR3. One entry per CDR3 protein, called by TCRdb with MiXCR from the multiplex PCR reads. The data contain approximately 260,000 distinct CDR3 sequences, 13% to 15% of them singletons. The length of the CDR3 is 17 residues. Germline V gene sequence: CDR1 KGHSH, CDR2 LQKENI. The ends lost 2 bases at V and 7 bases at J; junction bases unmatched: 14. Patients between 18 and 65 years old had hyperthyroidism, newly diagnosed and lasting under 2 months. This clonotype turned up a few times.

The receptor was isolated from a woman aged 45 to 65 with Graves' hyperthyroidism that later progressed to Graves' ophthalmopathy. The sample consisted of blood. V is TRBV18 and J is TRBJ1-2, with TRBD1 matching 9 bases. For the CDR3, the DNA is TGTGCCAGCTCACCATGGGTCACAGGGGGCGCGGATTCTGGCTACACCTTC. Translated: CASSPWVTGGADSGYTF.